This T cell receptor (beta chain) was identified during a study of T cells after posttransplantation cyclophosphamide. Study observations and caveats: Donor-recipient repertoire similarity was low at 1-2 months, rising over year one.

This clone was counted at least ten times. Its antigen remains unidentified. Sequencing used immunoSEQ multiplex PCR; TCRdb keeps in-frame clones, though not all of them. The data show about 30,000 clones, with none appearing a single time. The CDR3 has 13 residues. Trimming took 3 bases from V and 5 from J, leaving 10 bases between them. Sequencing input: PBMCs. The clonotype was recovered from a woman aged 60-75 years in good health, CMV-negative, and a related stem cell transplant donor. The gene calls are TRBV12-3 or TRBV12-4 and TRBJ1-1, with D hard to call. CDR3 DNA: TGTGCCAGCAGTTTGTTTCTCCAGACTGAAGCTTTCTTT. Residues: CASSLFLQTEAFF.